This entry features one T cell receptor beta chain sequence. Its antigen is currently unknown. TCRdb ran MiXCR on the PCR reads. The repertoire holds 60,000 or so clones, with 25% to 35% as singletons. These data come from a study of metastatic and nonmetastatic thyroid tumors. In the study overall: Peripheral blood and tumor or nodule samples from malignant and benign thyroid patients were compared. Findings and caveats of the study: It was reported that TCR beta diversity was significantly higher in malignant thyroid tumors than benign nodules, in blood and tumor.

Thyroid surgery was preceded by no treatment in any patient. Per the germline V gene, CDR1 is KGHSH and CDR2 is LQKENI. The CDR3 spans 14 residues. Trimming took 3 bases from V and 5 from J, leaving 11 bases between them. This TCR was sampled from a female donor with papillary thyroid cancer or a benign thyroid nodule (not recorded which). Some clones in this sample may be carry-over from other donors' samples. Sequenced material: blood. This chain joins TRBV18 and TRBJ1-3; perhaps TRBD1 as D (6 bases). The CDR3 DNA follows: TGTGCCAGCTCACCGCGAGGGGGGAGAAACACCATATATTTT. Residues: CASSPRGGRNTIYF.